The entry below describes one T cell receptor (beta chain). As yet, its antigen is unknown. This CDR3 has 13 amino acids. V gave up 8 bases and J gave up 6 bases; unmatched junction bases: 10. CDR1 is MNHEY, CDR2 SMNVEV, per germline (reference sequence). This sample is drawn from a study of CD4 T cells in relation to SARS-CoV-2 and coronaviruses. Method: immunoSEQ multiplex PCR; TCRdb's copy keeps in-frame clones and lacks some. The top ten clones hold nearly 3.5% of a sample with tens of thousands of clones, around 80% of them seen once. CD4 enrichment then naive enrichment separated naive from memory CD4+ cells. Roughly 100,000 naive or memory CD4+ cells were cultured with CEF peptides for under twelve days.

Material for sequencing was memory CD4+ T cells from PBMCs, cultured in vitro. The clonotype was recovered from an adult with COVID-19. This chain connects TRBV27 to TRBJ2-7; 7 bases match TRBD2. CDR3 nucleotides: TGTGCCAGCTGGGAGGGAGCCCCTGGCGAGCAGTACTTC. This sequence encodes CASWEGAPGEQYF.